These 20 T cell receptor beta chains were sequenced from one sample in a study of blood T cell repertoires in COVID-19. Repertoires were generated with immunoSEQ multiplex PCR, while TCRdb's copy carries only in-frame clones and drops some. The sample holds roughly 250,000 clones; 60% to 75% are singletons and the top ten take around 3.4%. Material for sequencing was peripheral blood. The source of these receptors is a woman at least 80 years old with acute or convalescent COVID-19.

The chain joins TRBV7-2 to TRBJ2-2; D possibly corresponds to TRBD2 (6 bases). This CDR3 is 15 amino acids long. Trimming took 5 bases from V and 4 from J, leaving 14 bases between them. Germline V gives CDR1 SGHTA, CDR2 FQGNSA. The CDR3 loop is CASSLLTRPTGELFF. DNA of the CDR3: TGTGCCAGCAGCCTACTGACTAGACCCACCGGGGAGCTGTTTTTT.

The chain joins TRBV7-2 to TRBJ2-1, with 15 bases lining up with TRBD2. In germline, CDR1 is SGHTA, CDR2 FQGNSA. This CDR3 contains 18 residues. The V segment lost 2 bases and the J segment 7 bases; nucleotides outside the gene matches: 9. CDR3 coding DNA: TGTGCCAGCAGCTTAAATCGGCGGACTAGCGGGAGGGGGAATGAGCAGTTCTTC. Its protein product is CASSLNRRTSGRGNEQFF.

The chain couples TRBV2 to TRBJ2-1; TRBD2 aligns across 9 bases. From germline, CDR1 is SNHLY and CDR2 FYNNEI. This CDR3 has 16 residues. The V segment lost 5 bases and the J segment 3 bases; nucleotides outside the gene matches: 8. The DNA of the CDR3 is TGTGCCAGCAGTTCCGTAGCGGGAGAGCTCTACAATGAGCAGTTCTTC. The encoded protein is CASSSVAGELYNEQFF. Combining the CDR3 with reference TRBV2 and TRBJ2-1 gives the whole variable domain EPEVTQTPSHQVTQMGQEVILRCVPISNHLYFYWYRQILGQKVEFLVSFYNNEISEKSEIFDDQFSVERPDGSNFTLKIRSTKLEDSAMYFCASSSVAGELYNEQFFGPGTRLTVL.

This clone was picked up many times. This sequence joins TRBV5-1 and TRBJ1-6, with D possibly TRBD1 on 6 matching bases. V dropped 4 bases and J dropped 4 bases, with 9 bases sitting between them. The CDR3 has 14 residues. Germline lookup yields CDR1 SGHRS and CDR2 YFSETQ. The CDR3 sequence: CASSQGSYNSPLHF. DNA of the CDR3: TGCGCCAGCAGCCAGGGGAGTTATAATTCACCCCTCCACTTT. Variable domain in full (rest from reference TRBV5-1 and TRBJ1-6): KAGVTQTPRYLIKTRGQQVTLSCSPISGHRSVSWYQQTPGQGLQFLFEYFSETQRNKGNFPGRFSGRQFSNSRSEMNVSTLELGDSALYLCASSQGSYNSPLHFGNGTRLTVT.

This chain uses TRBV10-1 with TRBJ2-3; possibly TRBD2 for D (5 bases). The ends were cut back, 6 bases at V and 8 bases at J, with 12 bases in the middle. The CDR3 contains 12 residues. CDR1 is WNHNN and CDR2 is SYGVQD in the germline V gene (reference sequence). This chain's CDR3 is CASSSVRGTQYF. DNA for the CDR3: TGCGCCAGCAGCAGTGTACGGGGTACGCAGTATTTT.

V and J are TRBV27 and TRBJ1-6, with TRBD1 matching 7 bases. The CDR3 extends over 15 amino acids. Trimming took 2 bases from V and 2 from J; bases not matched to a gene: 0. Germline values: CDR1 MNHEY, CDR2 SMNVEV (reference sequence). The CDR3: CASSLGTAYNSPLHF. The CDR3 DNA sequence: TGTGCCAGCAGTTTAGGGACAGCCTATAATTCACCCCTCCACTTT.

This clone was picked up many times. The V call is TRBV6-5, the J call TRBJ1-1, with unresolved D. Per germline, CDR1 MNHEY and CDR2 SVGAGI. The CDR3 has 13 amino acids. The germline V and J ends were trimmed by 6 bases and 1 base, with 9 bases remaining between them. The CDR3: CASRPPQNTEAFF. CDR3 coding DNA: TGTGCCAGCAGACCTCCACAGAACACTGAAGCTTTCTTT.

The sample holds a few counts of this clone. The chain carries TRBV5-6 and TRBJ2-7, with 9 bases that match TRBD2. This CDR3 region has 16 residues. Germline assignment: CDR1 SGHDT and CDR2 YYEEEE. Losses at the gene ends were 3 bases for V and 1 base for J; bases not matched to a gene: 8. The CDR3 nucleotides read TGTGCCAGCAGCTGGAGGACTAGCGTGGGGTCCTACGAGCAGTACTTC. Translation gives CASSWRTSVGSYEQYF.

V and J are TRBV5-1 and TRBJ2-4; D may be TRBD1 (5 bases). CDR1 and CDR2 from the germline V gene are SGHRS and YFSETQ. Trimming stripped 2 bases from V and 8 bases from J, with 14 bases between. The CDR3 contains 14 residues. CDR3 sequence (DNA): TGCGCCAGCAGCTTAGGCAGGGTAAGGGACATTCAGTACTTC. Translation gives CASSLGRVRDIQYF.

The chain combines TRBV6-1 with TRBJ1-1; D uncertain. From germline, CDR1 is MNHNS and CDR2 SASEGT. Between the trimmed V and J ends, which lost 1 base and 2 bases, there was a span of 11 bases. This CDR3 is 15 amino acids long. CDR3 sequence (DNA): TGTGCCAGCAGTGAAGGGAGGGTCCGCAACACTGAAGCTTTCTTT. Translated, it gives CASSEGRVRNTEAFF.

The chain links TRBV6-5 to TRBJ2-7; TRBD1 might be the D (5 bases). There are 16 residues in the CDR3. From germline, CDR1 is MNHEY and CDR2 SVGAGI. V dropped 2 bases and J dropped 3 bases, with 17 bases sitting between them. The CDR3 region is CASSYSDQGWYYEQYF. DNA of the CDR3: TGTGCCAGCAGTTACAGTGACCAGGGCTGGTACTACGAGCAGTACTTC.

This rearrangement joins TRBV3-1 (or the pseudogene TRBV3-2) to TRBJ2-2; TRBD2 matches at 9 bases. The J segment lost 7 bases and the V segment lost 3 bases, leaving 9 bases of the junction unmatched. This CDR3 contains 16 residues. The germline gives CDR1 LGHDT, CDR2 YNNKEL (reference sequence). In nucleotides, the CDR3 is TGTGCCAGCAGCCAGGTGGCGGGGGGGCGAGTCGGGGAGCTGTTTTTT. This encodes CASSQVAGGRVGELFF.

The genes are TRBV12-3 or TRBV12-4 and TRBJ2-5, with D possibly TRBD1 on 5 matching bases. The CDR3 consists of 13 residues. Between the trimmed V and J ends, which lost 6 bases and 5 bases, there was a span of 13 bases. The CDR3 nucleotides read TGTGCCAGCAGGGAGCAGGGTAGGGAGACCCAGTACTTC. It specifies CASREQGRETQYF.

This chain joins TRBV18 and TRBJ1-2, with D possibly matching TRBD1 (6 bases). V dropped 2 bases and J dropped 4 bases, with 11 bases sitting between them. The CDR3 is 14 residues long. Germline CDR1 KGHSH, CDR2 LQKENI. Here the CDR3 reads CASSPATGSYGYTF. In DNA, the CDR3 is TGTGCCAGCTCACCAGCGACAGGTTCCTATGGCTACACCTTC.

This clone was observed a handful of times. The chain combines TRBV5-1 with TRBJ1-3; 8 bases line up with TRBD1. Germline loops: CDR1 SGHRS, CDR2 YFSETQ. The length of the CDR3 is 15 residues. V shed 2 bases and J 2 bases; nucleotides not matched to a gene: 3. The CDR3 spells CASSFQGATGNTIYF. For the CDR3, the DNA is TGCGCCAGCAGCTTCCAGGGGGCGACTGGAAACACCATATATTTT.

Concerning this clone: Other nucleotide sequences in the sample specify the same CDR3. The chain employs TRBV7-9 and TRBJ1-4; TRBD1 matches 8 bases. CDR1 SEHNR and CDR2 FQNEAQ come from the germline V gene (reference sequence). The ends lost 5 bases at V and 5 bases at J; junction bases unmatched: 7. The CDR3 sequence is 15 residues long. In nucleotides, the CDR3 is TGTGCCAGCAGCCCCCCGGGACAGGTGAATGAAAAACTGTTTTTT. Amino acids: CASSPPGQVNEKLFF.

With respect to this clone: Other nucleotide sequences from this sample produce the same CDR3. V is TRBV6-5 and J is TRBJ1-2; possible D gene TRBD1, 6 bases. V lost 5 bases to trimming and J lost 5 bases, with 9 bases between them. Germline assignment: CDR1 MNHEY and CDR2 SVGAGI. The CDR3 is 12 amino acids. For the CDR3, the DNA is TGTGCCAGCAGTCTCACAGGGTATGGCTACACCTTC. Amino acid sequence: CASSLTGYGYTF.

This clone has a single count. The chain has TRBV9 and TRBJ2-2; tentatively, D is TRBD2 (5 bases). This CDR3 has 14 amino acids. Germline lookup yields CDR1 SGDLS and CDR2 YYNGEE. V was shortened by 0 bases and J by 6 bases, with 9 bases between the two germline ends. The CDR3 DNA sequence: TGTGCCAGCAGCGTAGACGGGGAGTCCGGGGAGCTGTTTTTT. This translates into CASSVDGESGELFF.

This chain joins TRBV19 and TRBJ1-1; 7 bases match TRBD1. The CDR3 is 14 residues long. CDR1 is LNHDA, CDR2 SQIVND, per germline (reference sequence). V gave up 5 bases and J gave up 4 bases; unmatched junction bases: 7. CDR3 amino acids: CASSPQGVITEAFF. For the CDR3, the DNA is TGTGCCAGTAGTCCCCAGGGGGTGATCACTGAAGCTTTCTTT.

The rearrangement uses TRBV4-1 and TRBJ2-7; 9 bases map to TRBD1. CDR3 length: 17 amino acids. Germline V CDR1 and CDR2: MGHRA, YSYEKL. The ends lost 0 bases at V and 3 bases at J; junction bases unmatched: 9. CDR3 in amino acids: CASSQEVKGQGYYEQYF. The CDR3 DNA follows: TGCGCCAGCAGCCAAGAGGTGAAGGGACAGGGATACTACGAGCAGTACTTC.